This TCR beta chain was sequenced in a study of Tregs in tolerant kidney transplant recipients. Germline CDR1 is SGDLS and CDR2 is YYNGEE. J was trimmed by 4 bases and V by 2 bases; bases with no gene match: 5. CDR3 size: 15 residues. The method was immunoSEQ multiplex PCR; TCRdb's version includes in-frame clones alone and lacks a portion of them. This sample has fewer than 80,000 clones, with roughly 98% found just once. The rearrangement uses TRBV9 and TRBJ1-4, with 7 nucleotides matching TRBD1. The receptor comes from a human donor who received a combined kidney and bone marrow transplant. Source: CD4+ T cells from blood, taken before the transplant. The CDR3 is CASSVGTGVNEKLFF. CDR3 coding DNA: TGTGCCAGCAGCGTGGGAACAGGGGTTAATGAAAAACTGTTTTTT.